This entry features one T cell receptor (beta chain) sequence. The antigen is not known. With 60 Vbeta and 13 Jbeta primers, the PCR was carried out. Using immunoSEQ multiplex PCR, the repertoire was profiled, and TCRdb retains in-frame clones only, with some absent. Across about 210,000 clones, the top ten clones capture less than 1% of the sample. The sample belongs to a study of cytomegalovirus exposure and HLA in healthy donors. This CDR3 has 13 amino acids. V shed 7 bases, J shed 2 bases, and the junction held 2 bases outside the gene matches. Germline lookup yields CDR1 MNHNS and CDR2 SASEGT. Findings of the study overall: Highly shared variants forming one cluster were likely a sequencing artifact.

V is TRBV6-1 and J is TRBJ2-7, with 10 positions matching TRBD2. Sequencing used PBMCs. The TCR comes from a woman aged 25 to 39 in good health and CMV-seropositive. The CDR3 coding sequence is TGTGCCAGCACTAGCGGGGGCACCTACGAGCAGTACTTC. Translated, it gives CASTSGGTYEQYF.